One sample yielded the 30 T cell receptor beta chains listed below, sequenced in a study of metastatic and nonmetastatic thyroid tumors. TCRdb redid the clone calls on the PCR reads using MiXCR. The sample records tens of thousands of clones, around 15% being singletons. Patients had received no treatment of any kind before thyroid surgery. The specimen sequenced was blood. These receptors were collected from a female donor with papillary thyroid cancer or a benign thyroid nodule (not recorded which). Some clones in this sample may be carry-over from other donors' samples.

This clone was seen ten or more times. The chain is built from TRBV19 and TRBJ1-5; no clear D gene. The CDR3 has 14 residues. The germline V gene encodes CDR1 LNHDA and CDR2 SQIVND (reference sequence). Trimming took off 10 bases at V and 0 bases at J, with 13 bases between the two ends. CDR3 in amino acids: CATAGGYSNQPQHF. CDR3 DNA sequence: TGTGCCACCGCGGGAGGTTATAGCAATCAGCCCCAGCATTTT.

This clone appeared many times. V usage is TRBV2 and J usage is TRBJ2-1; 8 nucleotides align to TRBD2. Germline loops: CDR1 SNHLY, CDR2 FYNNEI. The length of the CDR3 is 15 residues. V lost 6 bases and J lost 3; bases outside the gene matches: 7. The CDR3 nucleotides read TGTGCCAGCAGCGACCGGGGACTAGGCTACAATGAGCAGTTCTTC. Its translation is CASSDRGLGYNEQFF.

This clone was counted ten times or more. The CDR3 coding sequence is TGTGCCACCGGGCGGGACCCCTCTGGGGCCAACGTCCTGACTTTC. Amino acids: CATGRDPSGANVLTF. The rearrangement uses TRBV9 and TRBJ2-6, with a weak D call TRBD2 (6 bases). Trimming removed 9 bases from V and 0 bases from J, with 13 bases in between. CDR1 and CDR2 (germline): SGDLS, YYNGEE. The CDR3 length is 15 residues.

This clone was observed a few times. A much larger clonotype is one base distant, so this may be a read error. Here the CDR3 omits its conserved ending phenylalanine or tryptophan, so a read error is the likely source. V is TRBV5-1 and J is TRBJ2-7; no reliable D call. This CDR3 region has 13 residues. Germline V lookup: CDR1 SGHRS, CDR2 YFSETQ. V lost 1 base to trimming and J lost 5 bases, with 10 bases between them. CDR3 residues: CASSLYNPHEQYL. In DNA form, the CDR3 reads TGCGCCAGCAGCTTGTACAACCCCCACGAGCAGTACTTA.

This clone was seen at least ten times. The chain couples TRBV7-8 to TRBJ1-2; 8 positions agree with TRBD1. The CDR3 is 14 amino acids. In germline, CDR1 is SGHVS, CDR2 FQNEAQ. V lost 0 bases to trimming and J lost 6 bases; unmatched junction nucleotides: 3. The CDR3 coding sequence is TGTGCCAGCAGCTTAGCGCCGACAGGGGATGGCTACACCTTC. Amino acids: CASSLAPTGDGYTF.

J is TRBJ2-7 and V is TRBV4-1, with TRBD2 identical over 13 bases. Losses at the gene ends were 4 bases for V and 7 bases for J; bases not matched to a gene: 7. CDR3 length: 15 residues. Germline assignment: CDR1 MGHRA and CDR2 YSYEKL. The CDR3 is CASSPITGLAGEQYF. The CDR3 DNA follows: TGCGCCAGCAGCCCGATAACGGGACTAGCGGGAGAGCAGTACTTC.

This clone came up many times. The chain is built from TRBV7-2 and TRBJ2-6; D is uncertain. The CDR3 is 16 amino acids. In germline, CDR1 is SGHTA, CDR2 FQGNSA. V dropped 2 bases and J dropped 2 bases, with 10 bases sitting between them. The CDR3 is CASSLSAGAGANVLTF. In DNA, the CDR3 is TGTGCCAGCAGCTTATCGGCAGGTGCTGGGGCCAACGTCCTGACTTTC.

This clone was found many times. V and J are TRBV6-4 and TRBJ2-1, with TRBD2 matching over 8 bases. There are 15 residues in the CDR3. CDR1 is MRHNA, CDR2 SNTAGT, per germline. V was clipped by 3 bases and J by 4 bases; unmatched bases: 5. As DNA, the CDR3 is TGTGCCAGCAGTGAACTAGCGGAACCTTACAATGAGCAGTTCTTC. This translates into CASSELAEPYNEQFF.

This clone was recorded many times. The chain has TRBV24-1 and TRBJ2-1; the match to TRBD2 covers 7 bases. Germline V CDR1 and CDR2: KGHDR, SFDVKD. Germline trimming cut 4 bases from V and 0 bases from J; bases unmatched to any gene: 5. CDR3 length equals 16 residues. CDR3 residues: CATSDPGGSSYNEQFF. CDR3 sequence (DNA): TGTGCCACCAGTGACCCAGGCGGGAGCTCCTACAATGAGCAGTTCTTC.

This clone was observed many times. The genes are TRBV28 and TRBJ2-5; D might be TRBD2 (7 bases). The CDR3 contains 15 residues. Germline CDR1 is MDHEN and CDR2 is SYDVKM. V shed 5 bases and J shed 5 bases, with 18 bases lying between them. The CDR3 is CASSPFQGRGETQYF. The DNA of the CDR3 is TGTGCCAGCAGTCCGTTCCAAGGGAGGGGGGAGACCCAGTACTTC.

Many counts were recorded for this clone. A much larger clone differs by one base, so this may be a read error. Other DNA sequences from this sample encode an identical CDR3 as well. V and J are TRBV6-1 and TRBJ2-1; perhaps TRBD2 as D (5 bases). V was clipped by 7 bases and J by 9 bases, with 19 bases between them. This CDR3 contains 14 residues. The germline V gene has CDR1 MNHNS and CDR2 SASEGT. Here the CDR3 DNA reads TGTGCCAGCACCCAGCCTACACTAGGACCTGAGCAGTTCTTC. Translation gives CASTQPTLGPEQFF.

This clone was counted ten times or more. Other DNA sequences in the sample encode the same CDR3. V and J are TRBV3-1 and TRBJ2-1, with a weak D call TRBD2 (5 bases). CDR3 length: 12 amino acids. Germline loops: CDR1 LGHDT, CDR2 YNNKEL (reference sequence). Trimming removed 6 bases from V and 10 bases from J, with 13 bases in between. CDR3 coding DNA: TGTGCCAGCAGTCTAGCTGGAGCAGAGCAGTTCTTC. Translated, it gives CASSLAGAEQFF.

The table lists this clone with many counts. The chain links TRBV10-3 to TRBJ2-6; 7 nucleotides agree with TRBD1. The J segment lost 0 bases and the V segment lost 3 bases, leaving 8 bases of the junction unmatched. The CDR3 length is 18 residues. The germline V gene encodes CDR1 ENHRY and CDR2 SYGVKD. The CDR3, as DNA: TGTGCCATCAGTGAAAGGGGGCAGACCCGCTCTGGGGCCAACGTCCTGACTTTC. Its protein product is CAISERGQTRSGANVLTF.

This clone was seen more than once but under ten times. The chain is built from TRBV28 and TRBJ2-1; 9 bases map to TRBD2. The CDR3 sequence is 14 residues long. With 7 bases clipped from V and 4 bases from J, the junction kept 5 bases outside the gene matches. Germline CDR1 is MDHEN and CDR2 is SYDVKM. This chain's CDR3 is CASTGTSLYNEQFF. Here the CDR3 DNA reads TGTGCCAGCACCGGGACTAGCTTATACAATGAGCAGTTCTTC.

Many counts were recorded for this clone. The chain uses TRBV20-1 and TRBJ2-3; tentatively, D is TRBD2 (7 bases). CDR1 and CDR2 (germline): DFQATT, SNEGSKA (reference sequence). V dropped 0 bases and J dropped 1 base, with 14 bases sitting between them. This CDR3 is built from 16 residues. The DNA for the CDR3 is TGCAGTGCTAGAGATCTGGGGAGGGGGGGCACAGATACGCAGTATTTT. The encoded protein is CSARDLGRGGTDTQYF.

This rearrangement joins TRBV4-2 to TRBJ2-7, with 7 positions matching TRBD1. This CDR3 contains 14 residues. Germline trimming cut 2 bases from V and 2 bases from J; bases unmatched to any gene: 3. Germline V gene sequence: CDR1 LGHNA, CDR2 YNFKEQ. The CDR3 loop reads CASSQRQGPYEQYF. The CDR3 DNA reads as TGTGCCAGCAGCCAACGACAGGGCCCCTACGAGCAGTACTTC.

The J gene is TRBJ1-5, the V gene TRBV9, with a possible D match to TRBD1 (6 bases). CDR1 and CDR2 (germline): SGDLS, YYNGEE. With 4 bases removed from V and 4 bases from J, the gap between germline ends came to 15 bases. The CDR3 is 15 residues long. Here the CDR3 reads CASSREGVVNQPQHF. CDR3 coding DNA: TGTGCCAGCAGCAGGGAGGGGGTTGTTAATCAGCCCCAGCATTTT.

This clone occurred many times. The gene calls are TRBV24-1 and TRBJ2-1; D gene uncertain. The CDR3 runs to 15 residues. Germline values: CDR1 KGHDR, CDR2 SFDVKD. The V end lost 0 bases, the J end lost 3 bases, and 8 bases lay between the germline ends. The DNA for the CDR3 is TGTGCCACCAGTGATTTGAACGCGGACTACAATGAGCAGTTCTTC. Translated: CATSDLNADYNEQFF.

This clone has ten or more counts. The rearrangement joins TRBV6-1 to TRBJ2-5; 9 bases line up with TRBD2. Germline-derived CDR1 and CDR2 are MNHNS and SASEGT. The V segment lost 5 bases and the J segment 5 bases; nucleotides outside the gene matches: 9. This CDR3 has 15 residues. The CDR3 sequence is CASSHLAGAGETQYF. CDR3 coding DNA: TGTGCCAGCAGTCACTTAGCGGGAGCTGGGGAGACCCAGTACTTC.

This clone appeared many times. The genes are TRBV29-1 and TRBJ2-7; 7 bases align to TRBD1. Trimming took 6 bases from V and 0 from J; bases not matched to a gene: 8. Germline V lookup: CDR1 SQVTM, CDR2 ANQGSEA. This CDR3 contains 14 residues. The chain's CDR3 is CSVQTWTGSYEQYF. CDR3 nucleotide sequence: TGCAGCGTCCAAACCTGGACAGGCTCCTACGAGCAGTACTTC.

This clone came up once. The V and J genes are TRBV7-3 and TRBJ2-1; tentatively, D is TRBD2 (7 bases). The CDR3 has 19 residues. With 1 base removed from V and 9 bases from J, the gap between germline ends came to 28 bases. The germline gives CDR1 SGHTA, CDR2 FQGTGA. Written as DNA, the CDR3 is TGTGCCAGCAGCTTAAGTCCCCCGGGGGGCGGGAGAGGGGGTAGTGAGCAGTTCTTC. Translation gives CASSLSPPGGGRGGSEQFF.

This clone occurred once. V usage is TRBV28 and J usage is TRBJ2-5; TRBD2 is a possible D gene (6 bases). There are 14 residues in the CDR3. The germline V and J ends were trimmed by 5 bases and 5 bases, with 15 bases remaining between them. The germline CDR1 and CDR2 sequences are MDHEN and SYDVKM. CDR3 in DNA: TGTGCCAGCAGTCAGGGAGGAGGCGCGGAGACCCAGTACTTC. As protein: CASSQGGGAETQYF.

This clone was picked up many times. This chain links TRBV30 with TRBJ2-7; tentative D call: TRBD2 (6 bases). The V gene lost 7 bases and the J gene lost 0 bases, with 16 bases spanning the gap. CDR1 is GTSNPN, CDR2 SVGIG, per germline (reference sequence). The CDR3 length is 14 residues. CDR3 coding DNA: TGTGCCTCGCTGGGGGGACGGAGCTCCTACGAGCAGTACTTC. It encodes CASLGGRSSYEQYF.

This clone was recorded many times. The V gene is TRBV9, the J gene TRBJ1-6; D is undetermined. Trimming left V 3 bases short and J 5 bases short, with 15 bases between. Germline V gives CDR1 SGDLS, CDR2 YYNGEE. The CDR3 is made up of 16 amino acids. The CDR3 reads CASSARRGADNSPLHF. The DNA for the CDR3 is TGTGCCAGCAGCGCAAGACGGGGAGCAGATAATTCACCCCTCCACTTT.

There are many counts of this clone. This CDR3 is CASSWDNPSTDTQYF. The CDR3 DNA reads as TGTGCCAGCAGTTGGGACAACCCCTCCACAGATACGCAGTATTTT. V is TRBV28 and J is TRBJ2-3; possibly TRBD1 for D (6 bases). The CDR3 is 15 residues long. Between the trimmed V and J ends, which lost 4 bases and 2 bases, there was a span of 13 bases. The germline V gene has CDR1 MDHEN and CDR2 SYDVKM.

This chain uses TRBV20-1 with TRBJ2-7; 7 bases fit TRBD1. Germline CDR1 DFQATT, CDR2 SNEGSKA (reference sequence). The CDR3 spans 15 residues. Trimming cost V 3 bases and J 2 bases; bases outside gene matches: 10. The CDR3 region is CSARGPTGRAYEQYF. CDR3 nucleotides: TGCAGTGCTAGGGGCCCGACAGGGCGAGCCTACGAGCAGTACTTC.

This clone was found many times. This chain uses TRBV20-1 with TRBJ1-1, with D possibly TRBD1 on 6 matching bases. Trimming took 6 bases from V and 4 from J, leaving 12 bases between them. The CDR3 contains 12 residues. Germline loops: CDR1 DFQATT, CDR2 SNEGSKA (reference sequence). This CDR3 is CSAEGGPTEAFF. The CDR3, as DNA: TGCAGTGCCGAGGGGGGGCCCACTGAAGCTTTCTTT.

This clone has ten or more counts. Other DNA sequences of this sample code for an identical CDR3. The chain joins TRBV20-1 to TRBJ2-7; TRBD2 matches 13 bases. This CDR3 comprises 14 residues. Germline assignment: CDR1 DFQATT and CDR2 SNEGSKA (reference sequence). Trimming at V came to 4 bases and at J to 3 bases, leaving 3 bases not matched to a gene. The CDR3 reads CSAKTSGRNYEQYF. Here the CDR3 DNA reads TGCAGTGCTAAGACTAGCGGGAGGAACTACGAGCAGTACTTC.

This clone was seen many times. A much bigger clone sits one base away, suggesting this may be a read error. The CDR3 sequence is CTSSHGTVYEQYF. The CDR3 region has the DNA TGTACCAGCAGCCACGGGACAGTCTACGAGCAGTACTTC. The rearrangement joins TRBV6-2 or TRBV6-3 to TRBJ2-7; TRBD1 matches 7 bases. The germline gives CDR1 MNHEY, CDR2 SVGEGT. The CDR3 sequence is 13 residues long.

This clone was seen repeatedly, ten times or more. This sequence joins TRBV5-1 and TRBJ1-1; 9 bases are shared with TRBD1. Germline V gene data show CDR1 as SGHRS and CDR2 as YFSETQ. The ends lost 0 bases at V and 10 bases at J; junction bases unmatched: 13. There are 16 residues in the CDR3. The CDR3 loop is CASSLGTGTGSLGAFF. Here the CDR3 DNA reads TGCGCCAGCAGCTTGGGGACCGGGACAGGGTCCCTAGGAGCTTTCTTT.